This TCR beta chain was identified during a study of cytomegalovirus exposure and HLA in healthy donors. PCR primers comprised 60 Vbeta and 13 Jbeta primers. Data came from immunoSEQ multiplex PCR; TCRdb stores just in-frame clones and leaves some out. The top ten hold 1.2% of the sample, which has over 150,000 clones, roughly 83% seen once. Per the germline V gene, CDR1 is SGHVS and CDR2 is FNYEAQ. This CDR3 has 15 amino acids. J lost 6 bases, V lost 4 bases, and 6 bases had no gene match. The source is a boy younger than 10 in good health and CMV-seronegative. The rearrangement uses TRBV7-6 and TRBJ1-6; the match to TRBD1 covers 7 bases. Sequenced material: PBMCs. The CDR3 DNA reads TGTGCCAGCAGCTATCTTGGGACAGCTAATTCACCCCTCCACTTT. This encodes CASSYLGTANSPLHF.